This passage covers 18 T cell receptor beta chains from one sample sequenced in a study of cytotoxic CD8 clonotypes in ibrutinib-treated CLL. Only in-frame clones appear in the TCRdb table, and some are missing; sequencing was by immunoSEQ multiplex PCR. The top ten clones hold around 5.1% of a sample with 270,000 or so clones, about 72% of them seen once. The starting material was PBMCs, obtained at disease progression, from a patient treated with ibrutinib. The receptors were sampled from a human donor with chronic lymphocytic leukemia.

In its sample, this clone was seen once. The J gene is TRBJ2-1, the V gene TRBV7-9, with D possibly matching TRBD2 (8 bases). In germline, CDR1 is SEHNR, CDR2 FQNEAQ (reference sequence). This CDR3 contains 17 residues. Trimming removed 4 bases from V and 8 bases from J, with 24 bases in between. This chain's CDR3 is CASSWGSTGDSGDEQFF. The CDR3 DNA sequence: TGTGCCAGCAGCTGGGGGTCCACAGGGGATAGCGGGGATGAGCAGTTCTTC.

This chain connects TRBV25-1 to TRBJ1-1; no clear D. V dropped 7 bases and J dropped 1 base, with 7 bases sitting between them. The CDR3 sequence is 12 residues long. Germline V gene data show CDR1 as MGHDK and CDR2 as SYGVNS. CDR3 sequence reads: CASITGNTEAFF. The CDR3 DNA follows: TGTGCCAGCATAACGGGGAACACTGAAGCTTTCTTT.

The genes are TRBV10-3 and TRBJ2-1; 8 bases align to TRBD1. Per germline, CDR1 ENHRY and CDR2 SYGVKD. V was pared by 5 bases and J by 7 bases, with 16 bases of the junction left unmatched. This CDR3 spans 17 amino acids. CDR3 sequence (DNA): TGTGCCATCAGTTCTACCTACCGGGACAGGATTAATAATGAGCAGTTCTTC. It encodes CAISSTYRDRINNEQFF.

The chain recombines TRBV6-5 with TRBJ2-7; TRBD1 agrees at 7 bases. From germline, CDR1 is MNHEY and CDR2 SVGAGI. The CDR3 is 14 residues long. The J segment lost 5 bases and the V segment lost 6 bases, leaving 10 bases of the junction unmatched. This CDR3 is CASSRQGTLDEQYF. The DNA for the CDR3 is TGTGCCAGCAGCAGACAGGGTACGTTAGACGAGCAGTACTTC.

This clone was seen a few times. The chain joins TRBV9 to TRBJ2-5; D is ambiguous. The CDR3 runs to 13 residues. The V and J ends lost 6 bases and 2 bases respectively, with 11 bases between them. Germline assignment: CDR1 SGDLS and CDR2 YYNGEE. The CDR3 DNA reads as TGTGCCAGCAACCGGGTGGGGCAAGAGACCCAGTACTTC. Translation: CASNRVGQETQYF.

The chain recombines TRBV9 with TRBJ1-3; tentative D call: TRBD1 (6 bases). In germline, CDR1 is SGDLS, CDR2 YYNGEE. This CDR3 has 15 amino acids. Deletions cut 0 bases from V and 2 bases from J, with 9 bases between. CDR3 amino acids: CASSVEGGPGNTIYF. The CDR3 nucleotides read TGTGCCAGCAGCGTAGAAGGGGGACCTGGAAACACCATATATTTT.

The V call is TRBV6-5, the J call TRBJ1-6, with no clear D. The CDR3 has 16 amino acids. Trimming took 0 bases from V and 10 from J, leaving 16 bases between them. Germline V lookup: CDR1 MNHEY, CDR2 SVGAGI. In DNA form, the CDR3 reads TGTGCCAGCAGTTACTCGTTCACCGGATTACAATCACCCCTCCACTTT. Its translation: CASSYSFTGLQSPLHF.

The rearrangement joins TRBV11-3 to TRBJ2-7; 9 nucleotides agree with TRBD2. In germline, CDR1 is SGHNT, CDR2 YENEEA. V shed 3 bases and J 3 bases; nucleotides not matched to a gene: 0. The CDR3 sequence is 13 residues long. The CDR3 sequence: CASSFSGGYEQYF. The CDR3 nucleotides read TGTGCCAGCAGCTTTAGCGGGGGCTACGAGCAGTACTTC.

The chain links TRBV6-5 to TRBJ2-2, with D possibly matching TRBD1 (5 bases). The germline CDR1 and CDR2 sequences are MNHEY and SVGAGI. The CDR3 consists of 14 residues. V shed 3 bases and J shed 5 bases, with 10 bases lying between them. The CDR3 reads CASSYLTVTGELFF. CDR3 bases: TGTGCCAGCAGTTATCTGACAGTAACCGGGGAGCTGTTTTTT.

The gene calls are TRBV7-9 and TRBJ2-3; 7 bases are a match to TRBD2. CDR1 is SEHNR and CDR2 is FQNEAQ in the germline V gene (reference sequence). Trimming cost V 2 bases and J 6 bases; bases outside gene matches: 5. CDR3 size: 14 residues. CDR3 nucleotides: TGTGCCAGCAGCTTAACTAGCGAGAGGGATACGCAGTATTTT. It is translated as CASSLTSERDTQYF.

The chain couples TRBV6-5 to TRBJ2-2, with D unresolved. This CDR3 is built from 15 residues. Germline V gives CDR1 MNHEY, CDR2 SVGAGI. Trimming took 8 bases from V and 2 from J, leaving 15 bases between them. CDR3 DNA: TGTGCCAGCCGCCCCCAGGCCAGTAACACCGGGGAGCTGTTTTTT. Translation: CASRPQASNTGELFF.

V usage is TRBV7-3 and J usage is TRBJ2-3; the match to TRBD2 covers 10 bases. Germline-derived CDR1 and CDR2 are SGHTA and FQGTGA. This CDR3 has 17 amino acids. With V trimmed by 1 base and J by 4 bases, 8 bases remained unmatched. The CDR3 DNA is TGTGCCAGCAGCTTAATGGCTAGCGGGAGAAAAGCAGATACGCAGTATTTT. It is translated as CASSLMASGRKADTQYF. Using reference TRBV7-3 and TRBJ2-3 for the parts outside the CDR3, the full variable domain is GAGVSQTPSNKVTEKGKYVELRCDPISGHTALYWYRQSLGQGPEFLIYFQGTGAADDSGLPNDRFFAVRPEGSVSTLKIQRTERGDSAVYLCASSLMASGRKADTQYFGPGTRLTVL.

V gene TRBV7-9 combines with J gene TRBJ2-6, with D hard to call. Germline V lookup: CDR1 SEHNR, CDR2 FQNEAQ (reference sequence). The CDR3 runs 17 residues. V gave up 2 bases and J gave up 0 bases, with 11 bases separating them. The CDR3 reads CASSLYQVSSGANVLTF. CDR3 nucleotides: TGTGCCAGCAGCTTATATCAGGTCAGCTCTGGGGCCAACGTCCTGACTTTC.

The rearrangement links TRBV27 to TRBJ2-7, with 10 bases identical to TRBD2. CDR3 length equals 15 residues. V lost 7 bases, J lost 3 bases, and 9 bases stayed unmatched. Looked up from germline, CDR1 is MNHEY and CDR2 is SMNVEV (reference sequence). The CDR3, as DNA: TGTGCCAGCAACGGCTGGGCTAGCGGGAGCTACGAGCAGTACTTC. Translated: CASNGWASGSYEQYF.

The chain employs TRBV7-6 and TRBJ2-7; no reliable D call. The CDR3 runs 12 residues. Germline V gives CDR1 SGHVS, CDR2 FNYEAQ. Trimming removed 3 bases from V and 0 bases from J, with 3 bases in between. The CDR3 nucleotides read TGTGCCAGCAGCTTCAACTCCTACGAGCAGTACTTC. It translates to CASSFNSYEQYF.

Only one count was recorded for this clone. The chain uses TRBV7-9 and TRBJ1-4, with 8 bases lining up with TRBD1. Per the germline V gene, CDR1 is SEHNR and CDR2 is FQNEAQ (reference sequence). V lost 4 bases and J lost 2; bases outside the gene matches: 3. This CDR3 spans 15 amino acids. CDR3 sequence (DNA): TGTGCCAGCAGCTACTGGACAGGGACTAATGAAAAACTGTTTTTT. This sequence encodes CASSYWTGTNEKLFF. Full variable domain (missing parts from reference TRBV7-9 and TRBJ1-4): DTGVSQNPRHKITKRGQNVTFRCDPISEHNRLYWYRQTLGQGPEFLTYFQNEAQLEKSRLLSDRFSAERPKGSFSTLEIQRTEQGDSAMYLCASSYWTGTNEKLFFGSGTQLSVL.

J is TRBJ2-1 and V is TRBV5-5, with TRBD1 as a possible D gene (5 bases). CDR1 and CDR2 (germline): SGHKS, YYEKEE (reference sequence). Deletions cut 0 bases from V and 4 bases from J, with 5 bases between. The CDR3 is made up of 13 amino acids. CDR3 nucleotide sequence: TGTGCCAGCAGCTTGGGACAGTACAATGAGCAGTTCTTC. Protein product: CASSLGQYNEQFF.

CDR3 coding DNA: TGTGCCAGCAGTGAGGTGGTAGCGGGGGGCGACCCTCGTTACGAGCAGTACTTC. It is translated as CASSEVVAGGDPRYEQYF. J is TRBJ2-7 and V is TRBV6-1; 10 bases align to TRBD2. The V segment lost 3 bases and the J segment 4 bases; nucleotides outside the gene matches: 15. There are 18 residues in the CDR3. CDR1 is MNHNS and CDR2 is SASEGT in the germline V gene.